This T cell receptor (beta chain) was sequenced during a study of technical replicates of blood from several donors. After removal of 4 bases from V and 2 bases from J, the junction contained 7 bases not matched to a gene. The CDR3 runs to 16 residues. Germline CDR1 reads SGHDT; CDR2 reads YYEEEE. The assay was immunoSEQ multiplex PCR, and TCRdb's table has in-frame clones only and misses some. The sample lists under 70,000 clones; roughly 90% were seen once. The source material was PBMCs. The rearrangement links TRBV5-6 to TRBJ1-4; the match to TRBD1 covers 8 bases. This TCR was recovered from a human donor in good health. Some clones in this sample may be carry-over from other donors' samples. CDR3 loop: CASSRRTGWTNEKLFF. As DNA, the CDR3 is TGTGCCAGCAGCCGTCGGACAGGGTGGACTAATGAAAAACTGTTTTTT. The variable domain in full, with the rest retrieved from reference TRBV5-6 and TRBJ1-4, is DAGVTQSPTHLIKTRGQQVTLRCSPKSGHDTVSWYQQALGQGPQFIFQYYEEEERQRGNFPDRFSGHQFPNYSSELNVNALLLGDSALYLCASSRRTGWTNEKLFFGSGTQLSVL.